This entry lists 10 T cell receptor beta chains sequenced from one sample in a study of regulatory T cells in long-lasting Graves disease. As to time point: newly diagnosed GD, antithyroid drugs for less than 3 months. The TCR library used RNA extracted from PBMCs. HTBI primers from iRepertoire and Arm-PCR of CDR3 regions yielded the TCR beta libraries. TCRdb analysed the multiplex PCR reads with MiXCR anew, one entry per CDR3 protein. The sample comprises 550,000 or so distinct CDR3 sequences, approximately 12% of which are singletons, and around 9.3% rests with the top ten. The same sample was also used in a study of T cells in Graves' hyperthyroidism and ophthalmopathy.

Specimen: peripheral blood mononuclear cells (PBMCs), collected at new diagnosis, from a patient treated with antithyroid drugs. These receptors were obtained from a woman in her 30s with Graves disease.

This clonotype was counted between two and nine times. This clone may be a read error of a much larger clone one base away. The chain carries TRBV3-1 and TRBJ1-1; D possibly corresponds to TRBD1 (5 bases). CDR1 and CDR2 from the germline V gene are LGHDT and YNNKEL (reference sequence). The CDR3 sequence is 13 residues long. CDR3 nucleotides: TGTGTCAGCAGCCAAGAAATCGGGGGGAAAGCTTTCTTT. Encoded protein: CVSSQEIGGKAFF.

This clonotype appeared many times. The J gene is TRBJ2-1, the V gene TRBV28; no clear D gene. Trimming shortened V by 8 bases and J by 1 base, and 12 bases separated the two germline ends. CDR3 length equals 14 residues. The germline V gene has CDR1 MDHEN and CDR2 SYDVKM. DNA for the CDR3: TGTGCCAGCCAGTCCGGTGGGTCCTACAATGAGCAGTTCTTC. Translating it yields CASQSGGSYNEQFF. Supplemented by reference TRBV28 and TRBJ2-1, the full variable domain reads DVKVTQSSRYLVKRTGEKVFLECVQDMDHENMFWYRQDPGLGLRLIYFSYDVKMKEKGDIPEGYSVSREKKERFSLILESASTNQTSMYLCASQSGGSYNEQFFGPGTRLTVL.

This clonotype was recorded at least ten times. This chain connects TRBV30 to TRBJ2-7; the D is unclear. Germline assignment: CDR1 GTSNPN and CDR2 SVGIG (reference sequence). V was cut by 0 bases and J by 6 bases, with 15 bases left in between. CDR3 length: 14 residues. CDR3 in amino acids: CAWSVGYTLREQYF. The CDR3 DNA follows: TGTGCCTGGAGTGTAGGCTACACCCTACGCGAGCAGTACTTC.

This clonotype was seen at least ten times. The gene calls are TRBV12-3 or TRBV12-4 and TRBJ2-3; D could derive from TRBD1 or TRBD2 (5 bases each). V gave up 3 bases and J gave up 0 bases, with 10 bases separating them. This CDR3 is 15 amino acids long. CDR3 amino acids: CASSFTGRSTDTQYF. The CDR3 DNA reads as TGTGCCAGCAGTTTTACGGGACGAAGCACAGATACGCAGTATTTT.

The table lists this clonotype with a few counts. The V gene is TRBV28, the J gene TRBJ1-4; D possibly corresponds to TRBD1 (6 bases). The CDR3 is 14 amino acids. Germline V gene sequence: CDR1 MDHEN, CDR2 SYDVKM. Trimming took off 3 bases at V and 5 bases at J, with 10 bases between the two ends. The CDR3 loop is CASSFAGANEKLFF. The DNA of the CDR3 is TGTGCCAGCAGTTTCGCAGGGGCCAATGAAAAACTGTTTTTT.

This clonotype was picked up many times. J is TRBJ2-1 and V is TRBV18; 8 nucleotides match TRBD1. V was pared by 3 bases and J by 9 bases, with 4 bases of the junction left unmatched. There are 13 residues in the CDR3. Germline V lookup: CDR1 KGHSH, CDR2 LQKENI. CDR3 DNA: TGTGCCAGCTCACCTACAGGGGGTGTTGAGCAGTTCTTC. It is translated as CASSPTGGVEQFF.

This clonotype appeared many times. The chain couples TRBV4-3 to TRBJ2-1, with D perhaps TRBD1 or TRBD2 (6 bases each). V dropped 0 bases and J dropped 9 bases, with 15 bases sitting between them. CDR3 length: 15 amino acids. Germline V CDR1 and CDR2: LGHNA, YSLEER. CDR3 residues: CASSQEPGDSGEQFF. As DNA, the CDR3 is TGCGCCAGCAGCCAAGAACCAGGGGACTCGGGTGAGCAGTTCTTC.

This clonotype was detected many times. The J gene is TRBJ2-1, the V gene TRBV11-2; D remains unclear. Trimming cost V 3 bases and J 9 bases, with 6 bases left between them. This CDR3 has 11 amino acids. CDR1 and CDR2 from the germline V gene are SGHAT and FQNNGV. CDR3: CASSLIGEQFF. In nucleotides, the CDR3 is TGTGCCAGCAGCTTGATAGGTGAGCAGTTCTTC.

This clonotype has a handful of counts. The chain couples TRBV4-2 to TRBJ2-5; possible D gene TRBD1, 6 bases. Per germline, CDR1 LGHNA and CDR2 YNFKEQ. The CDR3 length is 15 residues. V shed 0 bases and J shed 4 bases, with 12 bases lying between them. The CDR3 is CASSQDRTVGETQYF. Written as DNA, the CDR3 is TGTGCCAGCAGCCAAGATCGGACAGTCGGAGAGACCCAGTACTTC.

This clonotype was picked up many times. CDR3 sequence (DNA): TGTGCCAGCAGCACCAAACTACTGGGGGCCCCGGGTAACCACGAGCAGTACTTC. Translating gives CASSTKLLGAPGNHEQYF. The chain recombines TRBV7-8 with TRBJ2-7; a weak D match, TRBD1 (6 bases). From germline, CDR1 is SGHVS and CDR2 FQNEAQ. This CDR3 contains 18 residues. Trimming shortened V by 5 bases and J by 5 bases, and 28 bases separated the two germline ends.